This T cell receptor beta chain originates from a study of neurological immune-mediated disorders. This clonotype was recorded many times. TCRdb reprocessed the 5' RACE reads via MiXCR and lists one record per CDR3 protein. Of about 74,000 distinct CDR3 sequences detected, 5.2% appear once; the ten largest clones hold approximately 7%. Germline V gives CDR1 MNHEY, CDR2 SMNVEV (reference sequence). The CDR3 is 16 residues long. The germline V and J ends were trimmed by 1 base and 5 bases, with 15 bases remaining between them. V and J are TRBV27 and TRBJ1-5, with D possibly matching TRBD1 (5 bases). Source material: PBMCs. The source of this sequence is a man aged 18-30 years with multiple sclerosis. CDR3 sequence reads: CASSLFGVGGDQPQHF. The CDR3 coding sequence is TGTGCCAGCAGTTTATTTGGGGTTGGGGGAGATCAGCCCCAGCATTTT.